Listed below are T cell receptor beta chains from one sample, sequenced in a study of blood T cell repertoires in COVID-19. Only in-frame clones appear in the TCRdb table, and some are missing; sequencing was by immunoSEQ multiplex PCR. The table shows 100,000 to 150,000 clones, with around two thirds occurring only once. The material sequenced was peripheral blood. These receptors came from a woman in her 70s with acute or convalescent COVID-19. CDR3s include the opening cysteine and the closing phenylalanine or tryptophan. D genes are given only for firm matches. Some rows have no size entry. The others give once, few or many, or a class for an expanded clone.

TRBV27,few,NA,TRBJ1-2,CASGKVRGYGYTF,TGTGCCAGCGGAAAGGTCAGGGGCTATGGCTACACCTTC
TRBV20-1,NA,TRBD1,TRBJ2-3,CSASDSVGQGPTDTQYF,TGCAGTGCTAGTGATTCGGTTGGACAGGGGCCCACAGATACGCAGTATTTT
TRBV7-9,many,NA,TRBJ2-3,CASSPYTDTQYF,TGTGCCAGCAGCCCTTACACAGATACGCAGTATTTT
TRBV7-9,NA,NA,TRBJ1-5,CASSLGPNQPQHF,TGTGCCAGCAGCTTGGGCCCCAATCAGCCCCAGCATTTT
TRBV12-3/TRBV12-4,few,NA,TRBJ2-7,CASSLTDSYEQYF,TGTGCCAGCAGTTTGACTGACTCCTACGAGCAGTACTTC
TRBV27,once,TRBD1,TRBJ1-1,CASSSRQGALSPRAFF,TGTGCCAGCAGCAGTCGACAGGGGGCACTCTCACCTCGGGCTTTCTTT
TRBV3-1/TRBV3-2,few,NA,TRBJ1-1,CASSQAGAENTEAFF,TGTGCCAGCAGCCAGGCAGGGGCGGAGAACACTGAAGCTTTCTTT
TRBV5-1,once,NA,TRBJ1-4,CASSRGTGVREKLFF,TGCGCCAGCAGCAGGGGTACGGGGGTGAGGGAAAAACTGTTTTTT
TRBV15,NA,TRBD1,TRBJ2-7,CATSRENLGGWYEQYF,TGTGCCACCAGCAGAGAAAACCTAGGGGGCTGGTACGAGCAGTACTTC
TRBV5-1,NA,TRBD1,TRBJ1-6,CASSPGGQDGSPLHF,TGCGCCAGCAGCCCTGGGGGACAGGACGGTTCACCCCTCCACTTT
TRBV6-6,once,NA,TRBJ1-6,CASSQNSYNSPLHF,TGTGCCAGCAGTCAGAACAGTTATAATTCACCCCTCCACTTT
TRBV19,NA,TRBD1,TRBJ2-1,CASSIAGTGVNEQFF,TGTGCCAGTAGTATCGCCGGGACAGGGGTCAATGAGCAGTTCTTC
TRBV12-3/TRBV12-4,NA,NA,TRBJ2-1,CASSLFADNEQFF,TGTGCCAGCAGTTTGTTCGCGGACAATGAGCAGTTCTTC
TRBV2,NA,NA,TRBJ2-7,CASSTGSSLHEQYF,TGTGCCAGCAGCACGGGATCCTCCCTTCACGAGCAGTACTTC
TRBV19,NA,NA,TRBJ2-6,CASSLRGANVLTF,TGTGCCAGTAGCCTTCGGGGGGCCAACGTCCTGACTTTC
TRBV2,NA,TRBD1,TRBJ1-5,CASRTGKEPQHF,TGTGCCAGCCGGACAGGGAAGGAGCCCCAGCATTTT
TRBV5-1,NA,TRBD2,TRBJ2-5,CASSSKHTGLAGAGETQYF,TGCGCCAGCAGCTCAAAGCACACGGGACTAGCGGGAGCAGGAGAGACCCAGTACTTC
TRBV2,NA,NA,TRBJ1-2,CASSVGRDYGYTF,TGTGCCAGCAGTGTAGGGAGAGACTATGGCTACACCTTC
TRBV18,NA,TRBD2,TRBJ2-2,CASSSPGTSGGSNTGELFF,TGTGCCAGCTCTTCCCCCGGGACTAGCGGGGGTTCGAACACCGGGGAGCTGTTTTTT
TRBV18,few,NA,TRBJ1-2,CASSPPGAYGYTF,TGTGCCAGCTCACCACCAGGGGCGTATGGCTACACCTTC
TRBV29-1,few,TRBD1,TRBJ1-4,CSARDRGTNEKLFF,TGCAGCGCCAGGGACAGGGGTACTAATGAAAAACTGTTTTTT
TRBV19,NA,NA,TRBJ1-1,CASRATQTNTEAFF,TGTGCCAGTAGGGCGACACAGACAAACACTGAAGCTTTCTTT
TRBV5-1,NA,TRBD2,TRBJ2-1,CASSVSGVSYNEQFF,TGCGCCAGCAGCGTGAGCGGGGTTTCCTACAATGAGCAGTTCTTC
TRBV9,NA,NA,TRBJ1-1,CASSLSFRVTEAFF,TGTGCCAGCAGCCTCTCTTTCCGTGTAACTGAAGCTTTCTTT
TRBV10-3,NA,NA,TRBJ1-5,CAISESLYSNQPQHF,TGTGCCATCAGTGAGTCCTTATATAGCAATCAGCCCCAGCATTTT
TRBV29-1,NA,NA,TRBJ2-7,CSVEAGVPYEQYF,TGCAGCGTTGAAGCGGGGGTTCCCTACGAGCAGTACTTC
TRBV7-8,medium-sized,TRBD2,TRBJ2-1,CASSLEVAGVSYNEQFF,TGTGCCAGCAGCTTAGAGGTAGCGGGAGTCTCCTACAATGAGCAGTTCTTC
TRBV2,many,TRBD1,TRBJ2-2,CASEPGTGNTGELFF,TGTGCCAGCGAGCCAGGGACAGGGAACACCGGGGAGCTGTTTTTT
TRBV18,NA,TRBD1,TRBJ1-2,CASSPETGTAYGYTF,TGTGCCAGCTCACCCGAAACCGGGACAGCCTATGGCTACACCTTC
TRBV6-2/TRBV6-3,NA,NA,TRBJ2-2,CASSYHGELFF,TGTGCCAGCAGTTACCACGGGGAGCTGTTTTTT
TRBV2,once,TRBD2,TRBJ2-3,CASSVSGTIGDTQYF,TGTGCCAGCAGTGTCAGTGGGACTATTGGGGATACGCAGTATTTT
TRBV10-3,NA,NA,TRBJ1-5,CAISEAGENQPQHF,TGTGCCATCAGTGAGGCAGGGGAAAATCAGCCCCAGCATTTT
TRBV29-1,NA,TRBD1,TRBJ1-1,CSVAPGQANTEAFF,TGCAGCGTTGCGCCGGGACAGGCAAACACTGAAGCTTTCTTT
TRBV19,NA,NA,TRBJ1-4,CASSIQQGNEKLFF,TGTGCCAGTAGTATTCAACAGGGAAACGAAAAACTGTTTTTT
TRBV10-3,NA,NA,TRBJ1-1,CAIRGREGMNTEAFF,TGTGCCATCAGGGGGCGGGAGGGGATGAACACTGAAGCTTTCTTT
TRBV10-3,NA,NA,TRBJ2-2,CAISHSGQGNGELFF,TGTGCCATCAGCCATAGTGGGCAGGGTAACGGGGAGCTGTTTTTT
TRBV19,few,NA,TRBJ1-1,CASSIWSTGTEAFF,TGTGCCAGTAGTATTTGGTCGACGGGGACTGAAGCTTTCTTT
TRBV4-3,NA,NA,TRBJ2-6,CASSQEHGAGANVLTF,TGCGCCAGCAGCCAAGAGCACGGAGCTGGGGCCAACGTCCTGACTTTC
TRBV28,NA,TRBD1,TRBJ2-3,CASSFARDRGGTDTQYF,TGTGCCAGCAGTTTCGCTAGGGACAGGGGAGGCACAGATACGCAGTATTTT
TRBV2,NA,NA,TRBJ1-1,CASSDQGRGTEAFF,TGTGCCAGCAGTGATCAGGGGAGGGGAACTGAAGCTTTCTTT
TRBV5-1,NA,NA,TRBJ1-2,CASSLARGLDGYTF,TGCGCCAGCAGCTTGGCGCGGGGGCTAGATGGCTACACCTTC
TRBV13,NA,NA,TRBJ2-1,CASSLGGGPLEQFF,TGTGCCAGCAGCTTAGGCGGGGGTCCACTTGAGCAGTTCTTC
TRBV6-5,NA,NA,TRBJ1-1,CASSYPGHGGTEAFF,TGTGCCAGCAGTTACCCGGGTCACGGGGGCACTGAAGCTTTCTTT
TRBV5-5,NA,TRBD1,TRBJ2-7,CASSHPGTGTYEQYF,TGTGCCAGCAGCCATCCCGGGACAGGGACCTACGAGCAGTACTTC
TRBV10-3,NA,NA,TRBJ1-2,CAISEPGTNYGYTF,TGTGCCATCAGTGAACCAGGGACTAACTATGGCTACACCTTC
TRBV7-3,many,NA,TRBJ1-1,CASSLTRTGQAFF,TGTGCCAGCAGCTTAACTCGTACAGGGCAAGCTTTCTTT
TRBV6-5,few,TRBD1,TRBJ1-5,CASSNDRGNQPQHF,TGTGCCAGCAGCAACGACAGGGGCAATCAGCCCCAGCATTTT
TRBV6-5,NA,NA,TRBJ2-7,CASSYTPGSTLYEQYF,TGTGCCAGCAGTTACACCCCAGGGTCGACCCTATACGAGCAGTACTTC